This T cell receptor (beta chain) was observed in a study of molecular identifiers for immune sequencing clone quantification. Germline V CDR1 and CDR2: DFQATT, SNEGSKA (reference sequence). Trimming removed 3 bases at V and 0 bases at J, with 9 bases between. CDR3 length equals 13 residues. TCRdb re-derived calls from the PCR reads in MiXCR, one entry per CDR3 protein. The sample shows approximately 550,000 distinct CDR3 sequences, about 25% of them seen only once. The sequence derives from a human donor in good health. Some libraries in this study had Jurkat cell RNA spiked in. The source material was naive CD8+ T cells from blood, with Jurkat cell RNA spiked in. Specified subset: FACS-sorted CD8+CD4-CCR7+CD45RA+ naive T cells. The chain is built from TRBV20-1 and TRBJ2-7; D is possibly TRBD2 (5 bases). The CDR3 DNA sequence: TGCAGTGCTAGTGACGGGAACTCCTACGAGCAGTACTTC. Translating gives CSASDGNSYEQYF.